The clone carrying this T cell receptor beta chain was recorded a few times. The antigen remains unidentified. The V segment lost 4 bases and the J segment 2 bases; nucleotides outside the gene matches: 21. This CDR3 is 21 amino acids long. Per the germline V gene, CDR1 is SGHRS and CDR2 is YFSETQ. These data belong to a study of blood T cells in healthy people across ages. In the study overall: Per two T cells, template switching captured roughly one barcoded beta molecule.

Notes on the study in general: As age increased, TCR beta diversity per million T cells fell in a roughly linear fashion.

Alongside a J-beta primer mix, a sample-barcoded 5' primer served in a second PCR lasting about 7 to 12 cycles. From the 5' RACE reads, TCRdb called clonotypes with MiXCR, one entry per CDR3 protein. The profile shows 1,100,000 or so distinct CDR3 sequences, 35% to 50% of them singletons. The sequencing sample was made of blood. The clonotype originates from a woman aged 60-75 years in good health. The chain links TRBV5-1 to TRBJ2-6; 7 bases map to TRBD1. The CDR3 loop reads CASSPRGYRGPISAGANVLTF. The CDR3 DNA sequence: TGCGCCAGCAGCCCTCGTGGGTACAGGGGACCCATTTCCGCTGGGGCCAACGTCCTGACTTTC.